The 21 T cell receptor beta chains below come from one sample, sequenced in a study of CD8+ T cells in alopecia areata. Extracted RNA was reverse transcribed into cDNA, the sequencing template. Libraries were prepared by immunoSEQ multiplex PCR; TCRdb keeps only in-frame clonotypes and omits some of them. Of over 150,000 clones in the sample, about 48% were seen once. As to treatment: oral pan-JAK inhibitor, 5-10 mg twice daily. The material was CD8+ T cells sorted from blood, obtained at week 24, from a patient treated with tofacitinib. Receptors originate from a human donor with alopecia areata.

This rearrangement joins TRBV30 to TRBJ1-2, with D unresolved. The CDR3 is made up of 16 amino acids. CDR1 GTSNPN and CDR2 SVGIG come from the germline V gene (reference sequence). V lost 3 bases and J 0 bases, leaving 17 bases between the germline ends. CDR3 region: CAWRGFVEISNYGYTF. The CDR3 DNA reads as TGTGCCTGGAGAGGATTTGTAGAAATATCTAACTATGGCTACACCTTC.

The J gene is TRBJ2-7, the V gene TRBV15, with TRBD2 as a possible D gene (6 bases). The CDR3 length is 16 residues. Per germline, CDR1 LNHNV and CDR2 YYDKDF (reference sequence). Trimming took 0 bases from V and 3 from J, leaving 15 bases between them. The CDR3 sequence: CATSRDRGANGYEQYF. CDR3 coding DNA: TGTGCCACCAGCAGAGATCGCGGGGCTAACGGCTACGAGCAGTACTTC.

CDR3 nucleotide sequence: TGTGCCAGCAGCCTGGGACGTACTGATGGGGAGAACACTGAAGCTTTCTTT. Translating it yields CASSLGRTDGENTEAFF. J is TRBJ1-1 and V is TRBV7-3; D possibly corresponds to TRBD1 (5 bases). This CDR3 spans 17 amino acids. The ends were cut back, 5 bases at V and 1 base at J, with 20 bases in the middle. Germline V gene data show CDR1 as SGHTA and CDR2 as FQGTGA. Combining the CDR3 with reference TRBV7-3 and TRBJ1-1 gives the whole variable domain GAGVSQTPSNKVTEKGKYVELRCDPISGHTALYWYRQSLGQGPEFLIYFQGTGAADDSGLPNDRFFAVRPEGSVSTLKIQRTERGDSAVYLCASSLGRTDGENTEAFFGQGTRLTVV.

The chain employs TRBV11-3 and TRBJ1-1, with 10 bases that match TRBD1. Germline assignment: CDR1 SGHNT and CDR2 YENEEA. The CDR3 spans 18 residues. The V segment lost 8 bases and the J segment 1 base; nucleotides outside the gene matches: 16. The CDR3 DNA reads as TGTGCCAGCGGACCGACAGGGGGCAAAGGAGGCCCGAACACTGAAGCTTTCTTT. Translated: CASGPTGGKGGPNTEAFF. Looking up the rest from reference TRBV11-3 and TRBJ1-1 gives the full variable domain: EAGVVQSPRYKIIEKKQPVAFWCNPISGHNTLYWYLQNLGQGPELLIRYENEEAVDDSQLPKDRFSAERLKGVDSTLKIQPAELGDSAVYLCASGPTGGKGGPNTEAFFGQGTRLTVV.

This clone showed up just a few times. The chain uses TRBV11-3 and TRBJ1-4, with D maybe TRBD1 (6 bases). This CDR3 spans 14 amino acids. Germline CDR1 is SGHNT and CDR2 is YENEEA. The V end lost 1 base, the J end lost 8 bases, and 11 bases lay between the germline ends. DNA for the CDR3: TGTGCCAGCAGCTTAGGACAGGCGAACGAAAAACTGTTTTTT. Amino acid sequence: CASSLGQANEKLFF.

J is TRBJ1-2 and V is TRBV27; 7 nucleotides align to TRBD1. V lost 6 bases to trimming and J lost 4 bases; unmatched junction nucleotides: 14. Per germline, CDR1 MNHEY and CDR2 SMNVEV (reference sequence). The CDR3 runs 16 residues. The CDR3 loop reads CASSDHGDSQLYGYTF. DNA of the CDR3: TGTGCCAGCAGCGACCACGGGGACAGTCAACTCTATGGCTACACCTTC.

Concerning this clone itself: This sample includes further DNA sequences coding for the same CDR3. V and J are TRBV7-9 and TRBJ2-3; D is ambiguous. This CDR3 has 14 amino acids. The V end was cut by 4 bases, the J end by 3 bases, with 11 bases between. Germline CDR1 is SEHNR and CDR2 is FQNEAQ (reference sequence). CDR3 loop: CASSSPGGTDTQYF. Written as DNA, the CDR3 is TGTGCCAGCAGCTCCCCTGGTGGTACAGATACGCAGTATTTT.

In this sample, this clone turned up once. Other nucleotide sequences from this sample produce the same CDR3. J is TRBJ1-1 and V is TRBV30; no clear D gene. The CDR3 consists of 12 residues. Germline assignment: CDR1 GTSNPN and CDR2 SVGIG (reference sequence). Trimming removed 3 bases at V and 1 base at J, with 6 bases between. The CDR3 DNA is TGTGCCTGGAGCTGGGGGAACACTGAAGCTTTCTTT. Amino acids: CAWSWGNTEAFF.

The chain joins TRBV12-5 to TRBJ1-2, with D perhaps TRBD1 (6 bases). CDR1 is LGHNT and CDR2 is FRNRAP in the germline V gene. This CDR3 has 13 amino acids. The V and J ends lost 3 bases and 4 bases respectively, with 9 bases between them. In nucleotides, the CDR3 is TGTGCTAGTGGTTTCTCCAGGGGCTATGGCTACACCTTC. It translates to CASGFSRGYGYTF. The complete variable domain, with remaining parts taken from reference TRBV12-5 and TRBJ1-2, reads DARVTQTPRHKVTEMGQEVTMRCQPILGHNTVFWYRQTMMQGLELLAYFRNRAPLDDSGMPKDRFSAEMPDATLATLKIQPSEPRDSAVYFCASGFSRGYGYTFGSGTRLTVV.

The V gene is TRBV13, the J gene TRBJ1-6, with a tentative D call TRBD1 (5 bases). CDR1 and CDR2 (germline): PRHDT, FYEKMQ (reference sequence). This CDR3 region has 14 residues. V lost 8 bases to trimming and J lost 8 bases, with 16 bases between them. CDR3 amino acids: CASRPRGGYSPLHF. CDR3 DNA sequence: TGTGCCAGCCGCCCGCGCGGGGGGTATTCACCCCTCCACTTT.

This clone occurred a few times. V is TRBV4-1 and J is TRBJ1-5; a weak D match, TRBD1 (5 bases). Germline lookup yields CDR1 MGHRA and CDR2 YSYEKL. The CDR3 runs to 17 residues. Trimming removed 1 base at V and 5 bases at J, with 18 bases between. The chain's CDR3 is CASSQALRQGGHQPQHF. Written as DNA, the CDR3 is TGCGCCAGCAGCCAAGCCCTACGGCAGGGCGGCCATCAGCCCCAGCATTTT.

This rearrangement joins TRBV9 to TRBJ2-3; no definite D call. Deletions cut 4 bases from V and 2 bases from J, with 8 bases between. The CDR3 is 13 residues long. Germline values: CDR1 SGDLS, CDR2 YYNGEE. The CDR3 bases are TGTGCCAGCAGCCCCAAGGCCACAGATACGCAGTATTTT. It specifies CASSPKATDTQYF. Combining the CDR3 with reference TRBV9 and TRBJ2-3 gives the whole variable domain DSGVTQTPKHLITATGQRVTLRCSPRSGDLSVYWYQQSLDQGLQFLIQYYNGEERAKGNILERFSAQQFPDLHSELNLSSLELGDSALYFCASSPKATDTQYFGPGTRLTVL.

This clone was counted once. V gene TRBV19 combines with J gene TRBJ2-1, with D maybe TRBD1 (5 bases). This CDR3 has 14 residues. V lost 1 base and J lost 7, with 11 bases in between. CDR1 is LNHDA and CDR2 is SQIVND in the germline V gene (reference sequence). The CDR3 region is CASSIAQGRNEQFF. CDR3 coding DNA: TGTGCCAGTAGTATAGCTCAGGGTCGGAATGAGCAGTTCTTC.

V gene TRBV30 combines with J gene TRBJ2-7, with D possibly matching TRBD1 (5 bases). V was shortened by 0 bases and J by 5 bases, with 20 bases between the two germline ends. Germline CDR1 GTSNPN, CDR2 SVGIG (reference sequence). This CDR3 has 16 amino acids. CDR3 sequence reads: CAWSVSGNLSGDEQYF. The DNA for the CDR3 is TGTGCCTGGAGTGTATCAGGGAACCTTTCTGGCGACGAGCAGTACTTC.

This clone was seen a handful of times. This sequence joins TRBV29-1 and TRBJ2-7, with 7 nucleotides matching TRBD2. The V and J ends lost 0 bases and 0 bases, in that order; junction bases with no gene match: 5. The CDR3 is made up of 15 amino acids. Germline V gives CDR1 SQVTM, CDR2 ANQGSEA. The CDR3 DNA sequence: TGCAGCGTTGAAGATTGGGAGGGGAGCTCCTACGAGCAGTACTTC. This gives the protein CSVEDWEGSSYEQYF.

V usage is TRBV29-1 and J usage is TRBJ1-1, with D perhaps TRBD1 (6 bases). V was trimmed by 5 bases and J by 0 bases, leaving 22 bases between them. CDR1 and CDR2 (germline): SQVTM, ANQGSEA. The CDR3 extends over 17 amino acids. The CDR3: CSVYPQIGEGVNTEAFF. The CDR3 region has the DNA TGCAGCGTTTATCCCCAGATCGGGGAGGGGGTGAACACTGAAGCTTTCTTT.

This chain uses TRBV4-3 with TRBJ2-3; no clear D gene. Germline V gives CDR1 LGHNA, CDR2 YSLEER. The CDR3 is 15 amino acids. V gave up 4 bases and J gave up 0 bases, with 11 bases separating them. CDR3 DNA sequence: TGCGCCAGCAGCCCCCGGAGAGTTAGCACAGATACGCAGTATTTT. Its translation: CASSPRRVSTDTQYF.

This clone came up a few times. The chain couples TRBV29-1 to TRBJ1-2; no definite D call. Trimming left V 2 bases short and J 4 bases short, with 8 bases between. The CDR3 spans 12 residues. Germline CDR1 SQVTM, CDR2 ANQGSEA. CDR3 residues: CSVELGSYGYTF. The CDR3 coding sequence is TGCAGCGTTGAATTGGGGAGCTATGGCTACACCTTC.

V is TRBV5-1 and J is TRBJ2-3, with unresolved D. The length of the CDR3 is 14 residues. V lost 0 bases, J lost 3 bases, and 8 bases lay in between. Germline V gene data show CDR1 as SGHRS and CDR2 as YFSETQ. CDR3 sequence: CASSLAMMTDTQYF. As DNA, the CDR3 is TGCGCCAGCAGCTTGGCCATGATGACAGATACGCAGTATTTT.

This chain uses TRBV4-1 with TRBJ2-3; a weak D match, TRBD1 (5 bases). CDR3 length equals 13 residues. Trimming removed 5 bases from V and 5 bases from J, with 11 bases in between. Per germline, CDR1 MGHRA and CDR2 YSYEKL. For the CDR3, the DNA is TGCGCCAGCAGCGCGGTAAGGGGAGATACGCAGTATTTT. Protein sequence: CASSAVRGDTQYF.

This chain connects TRBV29-1 to TRBJ2-7; perhaps D is TRBD1 or TRBD2 (5 bases each). This CDR3 is built from 13 residues. Trimming took 6 bases from V and 1 from J, leaving 13 bases between them. Germline CDR1 and CDR2: SQVTM and ANQGSEA. This CDR3 reads CSVSDSGSYEQYF. Written as DNA, the CDR3 is TGCAGCGTCTCCGACAGCGGATCCTACGAGCAGTACTTC.